The 32 T cell receptor beta chains reported below all come from one sample, sequenced in a study of neurological immune-mediated disorders. TCRdb analysed the 5' RACE reads with MiXCR anew, one entry per CDR3 protein. The sample has around 70,000 distinct CDR3 sequences; 3.2% are singletons. The specimen was PBMCs. Source of these receptors: a woman aged 45-59 years with multiple sclerosis.

This clonotype was counted many times. The chain carries TRBV7-2 and TRBJ2-5, with a possible D match to TRBD2 (6 bases). The CDR3 loop spans 17 amino acids. With 1 base removed from V and 5 bases from J, the gap between germline ends came to 20 bases. Germline CDR1 SGHTA, CDR2 FQGNSA. CDR3 bases: TGTGCCAGCAGCTTAGAAGGGTTCGGGGGTCGCACCGAGACCCAGTACTTC. Translating gives CASSLEGFGGRTETQYF.

This clonotype was picked up many times. V gene TRBV20-1 combines with J gene TRBJ1-1; 7 bases agree with TRBD1. Germline loops: CDR1 DFQATT, CDR2 SNEGSKA (reference sequence). V was clipped by 3 bases and J by 0 bases; unmatched bases: 4. This CDR3 region has 14 residues. Written as DNA, the CDR3 is TGCAGTGCTAGGGGGGGACAGATGAACACTGAAGCTTTCTTT. Protein product: CSARGGQMNTEAFF.

At least ten counts were recorded for this clonotype. The J gene is TRBJ2-1, the V gene TRBV5-1; the D is unclear. There are 15 residues in the CDR3. Trimming left V 0 bases short and J 0 bases short, with 7 bases between. Per the germline V gene, CDR1 is SGHRS and CDR2 is YFSETQ. The DNA for the CDR3 is TGCGCCAGCAGCTTGGTGCCGGGCTCCTACAATGAGCAGTTCTTC. Amino acids: CASSLVPGSYNEQFF. Full variable domain (outside the CDR3, taken from reference TRBV5-1 and TRBJ2-1): KAGVTQTPRYLIKTRGQQVTLSCSPISGHRSVSWYQQTPGQGLQFLFEYFSETQRNKGNFPGRFSGRQFSNSRSEMNVSTLELGDSALYLCASSLVPGSYNEQFFGPGTRLTVL.

This clonotype was recorded many times. The rearrangement links TRBV20-1 to TRBJ2-5; D is undetermined. Trimming stripped 0 bases from V and 3 bases from J, with 11 bases between. From germline, CDR1 is DFQATT and CDR2 SNEGSKA (reference sequence). The CDR3 spans 14 residues. This CDR3 is CSARDPDFKETQYF. As DNA, the CDR3 is TGCAGTGCTAGAGATCCCGACTTCAAAGAGACCCAGTACTTC.

This clonotype was detected ten times or more. The rearrangement joins TRBV2 to TRBJ2-1; 9 nucleotides line up with TRBD1. The CDR3 has 14 residues. Germline CDR1 SNHLY, CDR2 FYNNEI. Trimming cost V 6 bases and J 5 bases; bases outside gene matches: 5. In DNA form, the CDR3 reads TGTGCCAGCAGGCGGGACAGGGTCGACAATGAGCAGTTCTTC. The encoded protein is CASRRDRVDNEQFF.

This clonotype was observed at least ten times. This chain connects TRBV2 to TRBJ2-6; D remains unclear. CDR1 SNHLY and CDR2 FYNNEI come from the germline V gene. Trimming took off 6 bases at V and 0 bases at J, with 6 bases between the two ends. The CDR3 spans 14 residues. CDR3 sequence: CASRDISGANVLTF. DNA for the CDR3: TGTGCCAGCAGAGACATCTCTGGGGCCAACGTCCTGACTTTC.

In its sample, this clonotype was seen many times. The chain combines TRBV7-8 with TRBJ2-7, with TRBD1 matching 9 bases. Germline V gene lookup returns CDR1 SGHVS and CDR2 FQNEAQ. The CDR3 runs to 16 residues. V dropped 1 base and J dropped 1; count of bases not matched to a gene: 5. This chain's CDR3 is CASSLGVGTGSYEQYF. DNA for the CDR3: TGTGCCAGCAGCTTAGGAGTCGGGACAGGGTCCTACGAGCAGTACTTC. Variable domain in full (rest from reference TRBV7-8 and TRBJ2-7): GAGVSQSPRYKVAKRGQDVALRCDPISGHVSLFWYQQALGQGPEFLTYFQNEAQLDKSGLPSDRFFAERPEGSVSTLKIQRTQQEDSAVYLCASSLGVGTGSYEQYFGPGTRLTVT.

This clonotype was recorded many times. The chain recombines TRBV7-8 with TRBJ1-1, with D hard to call. Per germline, CDR1 SGHVS and CDR2 FQNEAQ. V lost 4 bases to trimming and J lost 0 bases, with 6 bases between them. This CDR3 region has 13 residues. CDR3 loop: CASSWGMNTEAFF. The CDR3 coding sequence is TGTGCCAGCAGCTGGGGTATGAACACTGAAGCTTTCTTT.

This clonotype has at least ten counts. The chain is built from TRBV12-3 or TRBV12-4 and TRBJ2-3; weak D call: TRBD2 (6 bases). CDR3 size: 14 residues. V shed 5 bases and J shed 4 bases, with 13 bases lying between them. The CDR3 here is CASSPLRGSDTQYF. The CDR3, as DNA: TGTGCCAGCAGTCCCCTCCGGGGGTCAGATACGCAGTATTTT.

This clonotype has at least ten counts. The rearrangement joins TRBV6-2 or TRBV6-3 to TRBJ2-7, with D possibly TRBD2 on 6 matching bases. V gave up 8 bases and J gave up 2 bases, with 13 bases separating them. This CDR3 is built from 13 residues. Germline V gives CDR1 MNHEY, CDR2 SVGEGT. CDR3 DNA sequence: TGTGCCAGCGCGCGGGACCCGACCTACGAGCAGTACTTC. Protein: CASARDPTYEQYF.

There are many counts of this clonotype. The chain recombines TRBV20-1 with TRBJ2-7; 7 nucleotides agree with TRBD2. Germline trimming cut 1 base from V and 3 bases from J; bases unmatched to any gene: 9. Germline V gives CDR1 DFQATT, CDR2 SNEGSKA (reference sequence). The CDR3 runs 15 residues. CDR3 protein: CSARGTRRMVYEQYF. CDR3 sequence (DNA): TGCAGTGCTAGAGGGACTAGAAGGATGGTCTACGAGCAGTACTTC.

V and J are TRBV29-1 and TRBJ2-2; 8 bases align to TRBD2. With V trimmed by 5 bases and J by 5 bases, 7 bases remained unmatched. The CDR3 is 14 residues long. Per the germline V gene, CDR1 is SQVTM and CDR2 is ANQGSEA. Here the CDR3 DNA reads TGCAGCGTTCTTGACGGGGGGGCAACCGGGGAGCTGTTTTTT. Protein product: CSVLDGGATGELFF.

The chain couples TRBV9 to TRBJ2-1; weak D call: TRBD2 (5 bases). Germline assignment: CDR1 SGDLS and CDR2 YYNGEE. V lost 0 bases and J lost 15, with 19 bases in between. This CDR3 spans 14 amino acids. The DNA of the CDR3 is TGTGCCAGCAGCGTAGGTTCGGGGAAGGACGGTGCGTTCTTC. It codes for CASSVGSGKDGAFF.

This clonotype was found many times. CDR3 in amino acids: CASSLGGRVSSYNEQFF. The CDR3, as DNA: TGCGCCAGCAGCTTGGGCGGACGGGTGAGCTCCTACAATGAGCAGTTCTTC. This chain links TRBV5-1 with TRBJ2-1, with unresolved D. CDR3 length: 17 residues. Germline loops: CDR1 SGHRS, CDR2 YFSETQ. V was shortened by 0 bases and J by 0 bases, with 13 bases between the two germline ends.

This clonotype was recorded many times. J is TRBJ2-3 and V is TRBV15; the D gene could be TRBD1 or TRBD2 (5 bases each). The ends were cut back, 0 bases at V and 5 bases at J, with 9 bases in the middle. Germline V gene data show CDR1 as LNHNV and CDR2 as YYDKDF (reference sequence). This CDR3 comprises 14 residues. The CDR3 DNA reads as TGTGCCACCAGCAGAGAGGGACGGAAAGATACGCAGTATTTT. This gives the protein CATSREGRKDTQYF.

This clonotype appeared many times. The V gene is TRBV5-1, the J gene TRBJ1-5; TRBD1 matches at 8 bases. CDR3 length equals 15 residues. CDR1 is SGHRS, CDR2 YFSETQ, per germline. J lost 7 bases, V lost 2 bases, and 8 bases had no gene match. CDR3 protein: CASSLGAGGGQPQHF. The DNA for the CDR3 is TGCGCCAGCAGCTTAGGAGCAGGGGGCGGGCAGCCCCAGCATTTT.

At least ten counts were recorded for this clonotype. The chain is built from TRBV20-1 and TRBJ2-5; D uncertain. There are 18 residues in the CDR3. The V gene lost 0 bases and the J gene lost 0 bases, with 20 bases spanning the gap. Germline values: CDR1 DFQATT, CDR2 SNEGSKA (reference sequence). The DNA for the CDR3 is TGCAGTGCTAGAGATTCGAGTCCCGCCCAAATACACCAAGAGACCCAGTACTTC. It is translated as CSARDSSPAQIHQETQYF.

This clonotype was seen at least ten times. The rearrangement joins TRBV20-1 to TRBJ2-3; 8 bases map to TRBD1. The trim removed 6 bases at V and 2 bases at J, leaving 13 bases unmatched. Per germline, CDR1 DFQATT and CDR2 SNEGSKA (reference sequence). The CDR3 contains 16 residues. Here the CDR3 reads CSALPGTGFSTDTQYF. The CDR3 DNA follows: TGCAGTGCCCTCCCCGGGACAGGTTTCTCCACAGATACGCAGTATTTT.

This rearrangement joins TRBV27 to TRBJ1-1; D possibly corresponds to TRBD1 (5 bases). The V gene lost 5 bases and the J gene lost 1 base, with 11 bases spanning the gap. The CDR3 sequence is 14 residues long. Looked up from germline, CDR1 is MNHEY and CDR2 is SMNVEV (reference sequence). The CDR3 reads CASSLRAGNTEAFF. The DNA for the CDR3 is TGTGCCAGCAGTCTCAGGGCTGGGAACACTGAAGCTTTCTTT.

This clonotype came up many times. This chain uses TRBV6-5 with TRBJ1-2; the D gene is possibly TRBD1 (6 bases). The V and J ends lost 11 bases and 5 bases respectively, with 12 bases between them. CDR1 is MNHEY, CDR2 SVGAGI, per germline. This CDR3 comprises 11 residues. DNA for the CDR3: TGTGCCGCCAGGGGCCCTTATGGCTACACCTTC. Protein: CAARGPYGYTF.

This clonotype was detected many times. This sequence joins TRBV6-5 and TRBJ2-2; no clear D. Trimming removed 6 bases from V and 1 base from J, with 6 bases in between. Germline V gene lookup returns CDR1 MNHEY and CDR2 SVGAGI. This CDR3 is 13 amino acids long. CDR3 region: CASSTRNTGELFF. The CDR3 nucleotides read TGTGCCAGCAGCACCCGGAACACCGGGGAGCTGTTTTTT.

This clonotype is classed as medium-sized. The DNA for the CDR3 is TGCAGTGCTAGAGTCGGGAGGGCCGTTACGCAGTATTTT. Its translation is CSARVGRAVTQYF. The genes are TRBV20-1 and TRBJ2-3; 8 nucleotides match TRBD2. Germline V gene sequence: CDR1 DFQATT, CDR2 SNEGSKA (reference sequence). V trimming: 1 base; J trimming: 8 bases; junction bases outside the gene matches: 5. CDR3 length: 13 amino acids.

This clonotype was seen ten or more times. The chain links TRBV18 to TRBJ2-7, with 7 bases identical to TRBD1. Per the germline V gene, CDR1 is KGHSH and CDR2 is LQKENI. J was trimmed by 1 base and V by 2 bases; bases with no gene match: 5. CDR3 length equals 15 residues. The CDR3 loop is CASSPMRQGSYEQYF. For the CDR3, the DNA is TGTGCCAGCTCACCAATGAGACAGGGATCCTACGAGCAGTACTTC.

This clonotype was seen many times. The rearrangement links TRBV5-6 to TRBJ2-2; D remains ambiguous. Germline-derived CDR1 and CDR2 are SGHDT and YYEEEE. The ends were cut back, 2 bases at V and 4 bases at J, with 3 bases in the middle. This CDR3 has 12 residues. CDR3 nucleotides: TGTGCCAGCAGCTTTTCCACCGGGGAGCTGTTTTTT. It codes for CASSFSTGELFF.

This clonotype was picked up many times. The chain has TRBV7-9 and TRBJ2-7; perhaps TRBD1 as D (5 bases). The CDR3 runs 13 residues. Per the germline V gene, CDR1 is SEHNR and CDR2 is FQNEAQ (reference sequence). V lost 5 bases and J lost 3, with 11 bases in between. The CDR3 DNA reads TGTGCCAGCAGCCATAGGGGAAACTACGAGCAGTACGTC. Translation: CASSHRGNYEQYV.

This clonotype was counted ten times or more. CDR3 bases: TGTGCCAGCAGTTACGGCTCGGTATTCCAAGAGACCCAGTACTTC. Its protein is CASSYGSVFQETQYF. V and J are TRBV6-5 and TRBJ2-5; D unresolved. The germline V gene has CDR1 MNHEY and CDR2 SVGAGI. The CDR3 runs to 15 residues. Trimming shortened V by 2 bases and J by 1 base, and 11 bases separated the two germline ends.

This clonotype has at least ten counts. V is TRBV28 and J is TRBJ2-1, with 9 bases aligning to TRBD1. The V gene end was trimmed by 5 bases and the J gene end by 4 bases; junction bases not matched to a gene: 9. This CDR3 spans 16 amino acids. Germline V lookup: CDR1 MDHEN, CDR2 SYDVKM. CDR3 DNA: TGTGCCAGCAGTATACCCGACAGGGGGTTTTACAATGAGCAGTTCTTC. Translated: CASSIPDRGFYNEQFF.

In its sample, this clonotype was seen many times. The rearrangement uses TRBV12-3 or TRBV12-4 and TRBJ2-3, with D possibly matching TRBD2 (5 bases). The V end lost 7 bases, the J end lost 6 bases, and 17 bases lay between the germline ends. This CDR3 contains 14 residues. This chain's CDR3 is CASNLRAGVDTQYF. The CDR3 DNA follows: TGTGCCAGCAACCTTCGCGCCGGGGTCGATACGCAGTATTTT.

With respect to this clonotype: A much more abundant neighbour one base away suggests this may be a read error. This chain connects TRBV5-1 to TRBJ1-1, with D possibly being TRBD1 (5 bases). Germline CDR1 reads SGHRS; CDR2 reads YFSETQ. The V end lost 4 bases, the J end lost 3 bases, and 16 bases lay between the germline ends. The CDR3 runs 15 residues. CDR3 in amino acids: CASSPEAGTDTEAFF. DNA for the CDR3: TGCGCCAGCAGCCCCGAGGCAGGGACGGACACTGAAGCTTTCTTT.

At least ten counts were recorded for this clonotype. CDR3 region: CASRRQGEGGTQYF. The CDR3 DNA follows: TGTGCCAGCAGACGACAGGGCGAGGGGGGGACCCAGTACTTC. The chain links TRBV28 to TRBJ2-5, with D tentatively TRBD1 (7 bases). CDR3 length: 14 residues. V dropped 6 bases and J dropped 7 bases, with 18 bases sitting between them. Germline CDR1 reads MDHEN; CDR2 reads SYDVKM.

This clonotype was seen ten or more times. This chain joins TRBV9 and TRBJ2-1, with D perhaps given as TRBD1 or TRBD2 (5 bases each). Germline values: CDR1 SGDLS, CDR2 YYNGEE. The CDR3 consists of 14 residues. Trimming left V 0 bases short and J 4 bases short, with 8 bases between. The CDR3 coding sequence is TGTGCCAGCAGCGTAGGAGGGGAGTACAATGAGCAGTTCTTC. Translated, it gives CASSVGGEYNEQFF.

This clonotype was picked up many times. V gene TRBV19 combines with J gene TRBJ1-4, with 9 bases identical to TRBD1. Germline V gives CDR1 LNHDA, CDR2 SQIVND (reference sequence). V shed 5 bases and J 6 bases; nucleotides not matched to a gene: 19. The CDR3 covers 19 residues. The CDR3, as DNA: TGTGCCAGTAGTCCCTCGGCGGGACCGCACAGGGGGCTTTATGAAAAACTGTTTTTT. It is translated as CASSPSAGPHRGLYEKLFF.